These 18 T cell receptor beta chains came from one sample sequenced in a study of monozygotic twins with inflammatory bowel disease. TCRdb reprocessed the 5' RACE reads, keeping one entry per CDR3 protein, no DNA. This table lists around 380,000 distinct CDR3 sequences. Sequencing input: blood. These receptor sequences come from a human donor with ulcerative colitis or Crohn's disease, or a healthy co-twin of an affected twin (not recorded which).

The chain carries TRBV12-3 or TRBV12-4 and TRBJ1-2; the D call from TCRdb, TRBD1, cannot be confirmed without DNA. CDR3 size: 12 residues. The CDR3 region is CASTLRGNGYTF.

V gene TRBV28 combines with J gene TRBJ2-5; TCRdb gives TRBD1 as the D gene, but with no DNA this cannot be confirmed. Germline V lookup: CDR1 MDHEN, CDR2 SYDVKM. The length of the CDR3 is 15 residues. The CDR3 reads CASSFPGTALQTQYF.

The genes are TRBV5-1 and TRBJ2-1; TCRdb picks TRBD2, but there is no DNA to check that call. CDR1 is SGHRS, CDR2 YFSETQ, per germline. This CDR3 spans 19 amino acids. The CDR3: CASSLLPPLILDQQFEQFF.

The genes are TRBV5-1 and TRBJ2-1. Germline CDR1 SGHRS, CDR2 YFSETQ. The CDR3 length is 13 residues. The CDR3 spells CASSSEFLGEQFF.

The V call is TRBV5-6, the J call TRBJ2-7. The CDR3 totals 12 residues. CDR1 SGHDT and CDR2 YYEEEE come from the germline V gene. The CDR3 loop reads CASSLEQYEQYF.

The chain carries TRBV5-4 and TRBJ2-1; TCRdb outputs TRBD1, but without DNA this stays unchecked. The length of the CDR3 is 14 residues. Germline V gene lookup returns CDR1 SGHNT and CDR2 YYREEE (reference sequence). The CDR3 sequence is CASSLPWANNEQFF.

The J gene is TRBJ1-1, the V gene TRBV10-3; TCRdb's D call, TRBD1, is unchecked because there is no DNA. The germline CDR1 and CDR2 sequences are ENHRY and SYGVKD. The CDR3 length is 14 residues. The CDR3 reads CAITPGTGVPEAFF.

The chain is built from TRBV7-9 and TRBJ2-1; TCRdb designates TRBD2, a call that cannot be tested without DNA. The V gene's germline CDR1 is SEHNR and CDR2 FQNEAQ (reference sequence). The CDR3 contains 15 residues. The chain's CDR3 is CASSLHRAPYNEQFF.

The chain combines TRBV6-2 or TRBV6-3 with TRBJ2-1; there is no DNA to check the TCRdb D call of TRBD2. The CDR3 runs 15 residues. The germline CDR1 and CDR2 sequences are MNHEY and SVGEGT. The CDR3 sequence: CASSLLSGKYNEQFF.

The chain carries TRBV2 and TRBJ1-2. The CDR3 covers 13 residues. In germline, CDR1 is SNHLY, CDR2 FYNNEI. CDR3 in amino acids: CASDRPGGDGYTF.

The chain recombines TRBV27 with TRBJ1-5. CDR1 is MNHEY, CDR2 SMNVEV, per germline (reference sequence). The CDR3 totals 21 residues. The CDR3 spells CATSGSPRGAGPYYSNQPQHF.

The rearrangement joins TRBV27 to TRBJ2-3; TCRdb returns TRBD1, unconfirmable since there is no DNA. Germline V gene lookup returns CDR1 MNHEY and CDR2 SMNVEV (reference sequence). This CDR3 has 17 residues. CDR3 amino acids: CASSLRDSLASTDTQYF.

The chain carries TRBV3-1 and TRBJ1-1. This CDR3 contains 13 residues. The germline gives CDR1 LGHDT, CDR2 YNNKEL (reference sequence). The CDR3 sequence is CASSQGVASEAFF. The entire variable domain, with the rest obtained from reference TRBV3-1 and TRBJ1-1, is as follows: DTAVSQTPKYLVTQMGNDKSIKCEQNLGHDTMYWYKQDSKKFLKIMFSYNNKELIINETVPNRFSPKSPDKAHLNLHINSLELGDSAVYFCASSQGVASEAFFGQGTRLTVV.

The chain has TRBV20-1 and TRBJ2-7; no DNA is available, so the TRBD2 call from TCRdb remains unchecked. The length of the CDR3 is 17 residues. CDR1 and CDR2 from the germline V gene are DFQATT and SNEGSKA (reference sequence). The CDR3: CSAPILAGVGETNEQYF.

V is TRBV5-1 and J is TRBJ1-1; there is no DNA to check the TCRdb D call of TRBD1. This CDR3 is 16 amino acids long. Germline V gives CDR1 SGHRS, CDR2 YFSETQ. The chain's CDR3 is CASSLGQPSQNTEAFF.

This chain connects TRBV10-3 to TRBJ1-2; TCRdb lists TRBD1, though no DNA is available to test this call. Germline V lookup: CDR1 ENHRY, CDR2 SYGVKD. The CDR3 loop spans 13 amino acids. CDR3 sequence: CAISEDRGVGYTF.

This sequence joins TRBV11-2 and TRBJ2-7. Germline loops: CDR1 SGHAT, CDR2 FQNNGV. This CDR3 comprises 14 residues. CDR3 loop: CASSLASYSYEQYF.

The CDR3 loop reads CASSLSHGTALSYEQYF. The V call is TRBV28, the J call TRBJ2-7; the TCRdb call, TRBD1, lacks DNA for checking. The CDR3 is 17 amino acids. CDR1 is MDHEN, CDR2 SYDVKM, per germline.